A selection of T cell receptor beta chains follows, all from one sample in a study of high-grade serous ovarian cancer treatment subgroups. Clones were sequenced by immunoSEQ multiplex PCR, and TCRdb holds only the in-frame ones, with some missing. The sample yields more than 9,500 clones, 88% seen once. Input material: tumor tissue. These receptors were collected from a human donor with high-grade serous ovarian cancer. CDR3s include the opening cysteine and the closing phenylalanine or tryptophan. D genes are given only for firm matches. Clone size is not always given. Where it is, it says once, few, many or a class for expanded clones.

TRBJ1-2 | TRBV6-1 | . | . | CASSDSQDNIGGYTF | TGTGCCAGCAGTGACTCCCAGGATAATATCGGTGGCTACACCTTC
TRBJ2-5 | TRBV7-9 | . | . | CASSLVPQETQYF | TGTGCCAGCAGCTTAGTGCCGCAAGAGACCCAGTACTTC
TRBJ2-1 | TRBV11-2 | . | . | CASSLENRGGGFF | TGTGCCAGCAGCTTGGAAAACAGGGGCGGGGGGTTCTTC
TRBJ1-6 | TRBV7-5 | . | . | CVRSLAGPYNSPLHF | TGTGTCAGAAGCTTAGCGGGGCCCTATAATTCACCCCTCCACTTT
TRBJ2-6 | TRBV5-6 | . | once | CASSFQGSGANVLTF | TGTGCCAGCAGCTTTCAGGGGTCTGGGGCCAACGTCCTGACTTTC
TRBJ1-5 | TRBV6-5 | . | . | CASSYSPGGSQPQHF | TGTGCCAGCAGTTACTCCCCCGGGGGTAGTCAGCCCCAGCATTTT
TRBJ1-2 | TRBV27 | . | . | CASSLYQGNYGYTF | TGTGCCAGCAGTTTATATCAGGGGAACTATGGCTACACCTTC
TRBJ2-1 | TRBV5-6 | TRBD1 | . | CASSFAPYRGHLGNEQFF | TGTGCCAGCAGCTTTGCCCCTTACAGGGGGCATTTGGGGAATGAGCAGTTCTTC
TRBJ1-2 | TRBV6-4 | TRBD1 | . | CASSKPGQGYGYTF | TGTGCCAGCAGTAAACCGGGACAGGGGTATGGCTACACCTTC
TRBJ2-1 | TRBV5-1 | TRBD1 | . | CASSYGTGSYNEQFF | TGCGCCAGCAGCTACGGGACAGGCTCCTACAATGAGCAGTTCTTC
TRBJ1-5 | TRBV18 | . | . | CASSPVQGSMSNQPQHF | TGTGCCAGCTCACCAGTTCAGGGGAGTATGAGCAATCAGCCCCAGCATTTT
TRBJ1-2 | TRBV2 | . | once | CASSDLLDYGYTF | TGTGCCAGCAGCGACTTGCTGGACTATGGCTACACCTTC
TRBJ1-5 | TRBV2 | . | once | CASSLRNQPQHF | TGTGCCAGCAGTCTTCGTAATCAGCCCCAGCATTTT
TRBJ2-1 | TRBV5-4 | . | . | CASTRSGIYNEQFF | TGTGCCAGCACCCGTTCAGGGATCTACAATGAGCAGTTCTTC
TRBJ1-2 | TRBV4-3 | TRBD1 | few | CASSLGTEAGGYTF | TGCGCCAGCAGCCTAGGGACAGAGGCTGGTGGCTACACCTTC
TRBJ1-1 | TRBV11-2 | TRBD1 | few | CASSSSPGQQAFF | TGTGCCAGCAGTTCATCGCCGGGACAGCAAGCTTTCTTT
TRBJ1-1 | TRBV11-2 | . | . | CASSQRLGVNTEAFF | TGTGCCAGCAGCCAACGACTGGGGGTGAACACTGAAGCTTTCTTT
TRBJ1-1 | TRBV7-9 | . | . | CASSLTFAEAFF | TGTGCCAGCAGCTTAACTTTCGCTGAAGCTTTCTTT
TRBJ2-3 | TRBV2 | TRBD2 | once | CASTTSGGAADTQYF | TGTGCCAGCACAACGAGCGGGGGGGCAGCAGATACGCAGTATTTT
TRBJ2-4 | TRBV25-1 | TRBD1 | once | CASSAQGAGKNIQYF | TGTGCCAGCAGTGCACAGGGGGCTGGCAAAAACATTCAGTACTTC
TRBJ2-2 | TRBV30 | TRBD1 | . | CAWGQGVGELFF | TGTGCCTGGGGACAGGGGGTTGGGGAGCTGTTTTTT
TRBJ1-1 | TRBV7-2 | . | . | CASSLRRSSTEAFF | TGTGCCAGCAGCTTAAGGAGGTCGAGCACTGAAGCTTTCTTT
TRBJ2-4 | TRBV28 | . | . | CASSLPPPVNIQYF | TGTGCCAGCAGTTTACCCCCCCCCGTAAACATTCAGTACTTC
TRBJ2-2 | TRBV10-3 | . | . | CAISAGTGELFF | TGTGCCATCAGTGCAGGAACCGGGGAGCTGTTTTTT
TRBJ1-4 | TRBV7-2 | . | . | CASSLVGATNEKLFF | TGTGCCAGCAGCTTAGTGGGGGCAACTAATGAAAAACTGTTTTTT
TRBJ1-4 | TRBV19 | . | . | CASSSRPATNEKLFF | TGTGCCAGTAGTTCCCGACCGGCAACTAATGAAAAACTGTTTTTT
TRBJ1-1 | TRBV9 | . | . | CASSVGAPNEAFF | TGTGCCAGCAGCGTAGGGGCCCCGAATGAAGCTTTCTTT
TRBJ1-1 | TRBV18 | . | . | CASSPESPGANTEAFF | TGTGCCAGCTCACCGGAATCTCCAGGTGCGAACACTGAAGCTTTCTTT
TRBJ2-5 | TRBV6-6 | . | . | CASRPIPGDPEAQYF | TGTGCCAGCAGACCAATCCCGGGGGACCCCGAGGCCCAGTACTTC
TRBJ2-7 | TRBV15 | . | . | CATSRDYGGQVHEQYF | TGTGCCACCAGCAGAGATTACGGGGGGCAGGTCCACGAGCAGTACTTC
TRBJ2-7 | TRBV2 | . | . | CASSVRDYEQYF | TGTGCCAGCAGTGTGAGAGATTACGAGCAGTACTTC
TRBJ1-1 | TRBV7-2 | . | . | CASSLGIRLGQNTEAFF | TGTGCCAGCAGCTTAGGGATAAGATTGGGACAGAACACTGAAGCTTTCTTT
TRBJ2-2 | TRBV5-6 | . | . | CASSLPGQPTGELFF | TGTGCCAGCAGCCTTCCTGGGCAGCCGACCGGGGAGCTGTTTTTT
TRBJ2-7 | TRBV29-1 | TRBD1 | . | CSVRQGTYEQYF | TGCAGCGTCCGACAGGGGACCTACGAGCAGTACTTC
TRBJ2-1 | TRBV7-2 | TRBD2 | . | CASLADTNEQFF | TGTGCCAGCCTAGCGGACACCAATGAGCAGTTCTTC
TRBJ1-5 | TRBV6-5 | . | . | CASGPGGNNQPQHF | TGTGCCAGCGGCCCGGGAGGGAACAATCAGCCCCAGCATTTT
TRBJ1-6 | TRBV6-1 | . | . | CASSEASGRLSSYNSPLHF | TGTGCCAGCAGTGAAGCATCGGGACGTCTTAGCTCCTATAATTCACCCCTCCACTTT
TRBJ2-3 | TRBV28 | . | . | CASSEMAGVSTDTQYF | TGTGCCAGCAGTGAAATGGCAGGAGTTAGCACAGATACGCAGTATTTT
TRBJ2-2 | TRBV7-9 | TRBD1 | . | CASRRSGQGQTGELFF | TGTGCCAGCAGGCGCTCCGGACAGGGACAGACCGGGGAGCTGTTTTTT
TRBJ1-5 | TRBV27 | . | . | CASSISPVNQPQHF | TGTGCCAGCAGTATCTCCCCCGTAAATCAGCCCCAGCATTTT
TRBJ2-3 | TRBV27 | . | . | CASSFHSTSTDTQYF | TGTGCCAGCAGTTTCCACAGCACTAGCACAGATACGCAGTATTTT
TRBJ2-3 | TRBV5-1 | . | . | CASSLGSGAFSTDTQYF | TGCGCCAGCAGCTTGGGTTCGGGAGCCTTTAGCACAGATACGCAGTATTTT
TRBJ1-1 | TRBV11-2 | . | . | CASSSPAGVLSEAFF | TGTGCCAGCAGCTCCCCCGCGGGGGTGTTGTCTGAAGCTTTCTTT
TRBJ2-1 | TRBV9 | . | . | CASSASGQSSYNEQFF | TGTGCCAGCAGCGCCTCCGGACAGAGCTCCTACAATGAGCAGTTCTTC
TRBJ1-2 | TRBV2 | . | . | CASSEREGRVGYGYTF | TGTGCCAGCAGTGAAAGGGAGGGGCGGGTGGGCTATGGCTACACCTTC
TRBJ1-2 | TRBV5-6 | TRBD1 | . | CASNRDRASSTF | TGTGCCAGCAACAGGGACAGGGCATCTTCCACCTTC